This TCR beta chain is drawn from a study of blood T cell repertoires in COVID-19. Profiling relied on immunoSEQ multiplex PCR, and the TCRdb table lists in-frame clones only, not all of them. The repertoire holds some 250,000 clones, with 80% to 85% as singletons. Trimming removed 6 bases from V and 2 bases from J, with 10 bases in between. The CDR3 is 13 amino acids. The chain recombines TRBV12-3 or TRBV12-4 with TRBJ2-5; D gene uncertain. The sequenced sample consisted of peripheral blood. The TCR comes from a woman aged 55-69 years with active or convalescent COVID-19. The CDR3 coding sequence is TGTGCCAGCAGCCGCGCGCTACAAGAGACCCAGTACTTC. This sequence encodes CASSRALQETQYF.